These 9 T cell receptor beta chains originate from one sample sequenced in a study of T cells after yellow fever vaccination. TCRdb re-called the 5' RACE reads with MiXCR, one entry per CDR3 protein. Of about 45,000 distinct CDR3 sequences listed, just under 6.5% were seen once; the top ten hold more than 9%. The source was PBMCs, either bulk or a sorted T-cell subset (CD4+, CD8+, memory, or dextramer-sorted; not recorded which), collected 45 days after the yellow fever booster vaccination. The receptor set was obtained from a man under 40 who received the YFV17D yellow fever vaccine.

This clonotype was detected only a few times. The CDR3 nucleotides read TGCAGTGCTAGAGATTCGGGGCGGGGCAACTATGGCTACACCTTC. Translation: CSARDSGRGNYGYTF. The chain uses TRBV20-1 and TRBJ1-2; possible D gene TRBD1, 5 bases. Germline-derived CDR1 and CDR2 are DFQATT and SNEGSKA (reference sequence). V was cut by 0 bases and J by 2 bases, with 13 bases left in between. The CDR3 runs 15 residues.

This clonotype showed up many times. The chain uses TRBV20-1 and TRBJ2-1; D remains unclear. CDR3 length: 15 residues. Trimming removed 3 bases at V and 0 bases at J, with 12 bases between. CDR1 and CDR2 (germline): DFQATT, SNEGSKA (reference sequence). The CDR3 sequence is CSASEPSSSYNEQFF. DNA of the CDR3: TGCAGTGCTAGTGAGCCTTCGAGCTCCTACAATGAGCAGTTCTTC.

This clonotype was detected ten times or more. This chain uses TRBV24-1 with TRBJ2-1, with 8 nucleotides matching TRBD2. Unmatched junction bases numbered 1, after V lost 5 bases and J lost 5 bases. The CDR3 extends over 13 amino acids. Germline V gene data show CDR1 as KGHDR and CDR2 as SFDVKD. The CDR3 nucleotides are TGTGCCACCAGTGCACTAGCGGACAATGAGCAGTTCTTC. As protein: CATSALADNEQFF.

This clonotype was recorded many times. The V gene is TRBV5-1, the J gene TRBJ2-1, with 7 bases aligning to TRBD1. The V gene's germline CDR1 is SGHRS and CDR2 YFSETQ. V lost 2 bases and J lost 8; bases outside the gene matches: 7. The CDR3 spans 14 residues. The CDR3, as DNA: TGCGCCAGCAGCTTTTTAGGGGGCGATTATGAGCAGTTCTTC. Its protein product is CASSFLGGDYEQFF.

The genes are TRBV5-1 and TRBJ2-3; weak D call: TRBD1 (5 bases). The CDR3 sequence is 13 residues long. V lost 4 bases and J lost 3, with 9 bases in between. Germline V gene data show CDR1 as SGHRS and CDR2 as YFSETQ. The CDR3 region is CASSQGRTDTQYF. In DNA, the CDR3 is TGCGCCAGCAGCCAGGGAAGGACAGATACGCAGTATTTT.

V gene TRBV5-4 combines with J gene TRBJ1-2; D remains unclear. Germline loops: CDR1 SGHNT, CDR2 YYREEE (reference sequence). Between the trimmed V and J ends, which lost 1 base and 4 bases, there was a span of 14 bases. The CDR3 spans 15 residues. CDR3: CASSLPGSGSYGYTF. The DNA of the CDR3 is TGTGCCAGCAGCTTGCCCGGGTCTGGTAGCTATGGCTACACCTTC. Together with reference TRBV5-4 and TRBJ1-2, the CDR3 gives the full variable domain: ETGVTQSPTHLIKTRGQQVTLRCSSQSGHNTVSWYQQALGQGPQFIFQYYREEENGRGNFPPRFSGLQFPNYSSELNVNALELDDSALYLCASSLPGSGSYGYTFGSGTRLTVV.

This chain connects TRBV20-1 to TRBJ2-1; TRBD2 matches at 8 bases. The V and J ends lost 6 bases and 1 base, in that order; junction bases with no gene match: 14. The CDR3 runs 17 residues. The V gene's germline CDR1 is DFQATT and CDR2 SNEGSKA (reference sequence). CDR3 in amino acids: CSAFSSGSYGSYNEQFF. Here the CDR3 DNA reads TGCAGTGCCTTTTCAAGCGGGAGCTATGGATCCTACAATGAGCAGTTCTTC.

This sequence joins TRBV21-1 and TRBJ2-7; the DNA was not used to check the table's D call, TRBD1. TRBV21-1 is reported as a pseudogene. This CDR3 region has 14 residues. The CDR3 loop reads CASSKQGWLYEQYF. Here the CDR3 DNA reads TGTGCCAGCAGCAAACAGGGTTGGTTGTACGAGCAGTACTTC.

This clonotype was counted ten times or more. V gene TRBV2 combines with J gene TRBJ2-3; TRBD2 is a possible D gene (5 bases). The CDR3 extends over 14 amino acids. Germline CDR1 reads SNHLY; CDR2 reads FYNNEI. V was shortened by 3 bases and J by 9 bases, with 16 bases between the two germline ends. CDR3 region: CASSDGLAPWTQYF. DNA of the CDR3: TGTGCCAGCAGTGATGGGCTAGCCCCCTGGACGCAGTATTTT.